This note documents a single T cell receptor (beta chain) sequence. This specimen comes from a study of cytomegalovirus exposure and HLA in healthy donors. The study ran its PCR with 60 Vbeta and 13 Jbeta primers. Sequencing was performed with immunoSEQ multiplex PCR; in TCRdb, only in-frame clones are kept and a portion is missing. The sample has some 180,000 clones, less than 90% seen once. The CDR3 sequence is 16 residues long. With V trimmed by 1 base and J by 7 bases, 5 bases remained unmatched. Germline CDR1 is MGHDK and CDR2 is SYGVNS. Specimen: PBMCs. This TCR derives from a girl aged 5-17 years in good health and CMV-seropositive. The genes are TRBV25-1 and TRBJ2-7, with 15 nucleotides matching TRBD2. DNA of the CDR3: TGTGCCAGCAGTGAATCGGGACTAGCGGGAGGTTTTGAGCAGTACTTC. Its protein is CASSESGLAGGFEQYF.